The T cell receptor (beta chain) under discussion was sequenced for a study of blood T cell repertoires in COVID-19. Background on the study: Researchers got acute and convalescent COVID-19 samples from the United States, Italy and Spain. Sources were T cells, B-cell-depleted T cells, or PBMCs; the material itself was cDNA or gDNA.

The authors' processing: Reference gene primer amplification in the assay estimated nucleated cell counts. Here immunoSEQ multiplex PCR was the method, and the copy in TCRdb shows in-frame clones only, minus some. V and J calls and clone size are those listed in that table; D and trimming were worked out from the DNA. The table has around 130,000 clones, about four fifths seen once. Source material: peripheral blood. This sequence was found in a woman aged 55 to 70 with acute or convalescent COVID-19.

This chain's CDR3 is CASSPTASGAYQETQYF. The CDR3 bases are TGTGCCAGCAGCCCGACCGCCTCAGGGGCGTACCAAGAGACCCAGTACTTC. The chain employs TRBV5-4 and TRBJ2-5; D perhaps matches TRBD1 (6 bases). The V and J ends lost 4 bases and 0 bases respectively, with 19 bases between them. The CDR3 is made up of 17 amino acids. Looked up from germline, CDR1 is SGHNT and CDR2 is YYREEE (reference sequence).